The 10 T cell receptor beta chains in this list originate from one sample, sequenced in a study of shared clonotypes between healthy human individuals (dated by TCRdb to between 2020 and 2021). Libraries were made using the immunoSEQ multiplex PCR assay. The clones in this table, taken by TCRdb from immuneACCESS, are in-frame only. Not every clone is retained; where verified, under half of the shortfall comes from an unresolved V gene, and the cause of the rest is unknown. The sample table records approximately 2.5 million clones; under 95% of these occur just once. The top ten constitute 0.36% of the sample. Specimen: naive CD4+ T cells from PBMCs. The meaning of the sample's cell subset or site label: CD45RA+ positively selected. The source of these receptors is a man younger than 35 in good health. Some clones in this sample may be carry-over from other donors' samples.

The chain is built from TRBV4-1 and TRBJ2-5; D tentatively reads TRBD1 or TRBD2 (7 bases each). CDR3 length equals 15 residues. The germline CDR1 and CDR2 sequences are MGHRA and YSYEKL. With 0 bases removed from V and 7 bases from J, the gap between germline ends came to 15 bases. In DNA, the CDR3 is TGCGCCAGCAGCCAAGATACCGACAGGGAGGGGACCCAGTACTTC. This gives the protein CASSQDTDREGTQYF.

The rearrangement joins TRBV4-2 to TRBJ2-7, with 13 bases that match TRBD2. Per germline, CDR1 LGHNA and CDR2 YNFKEQ. CDR3 length equals 16 residues. After removal of 5 bases from V and 2 bases from J, the junction contained 6 bases not matched to a gene. Here the CDR3 DNA reads TGTGCCAGCAGCAAAAGACTAGCGGGGGGTACCTACGAGCAGTACTTC. Its translation: CASSKRLAGGTYEQYF.

This chain links TRBV27 with TRBJ1-5; TRBD1 matches at 10 bases. This CDR3 comprises 18 residues. Trimming took 5 bases from V and 8 from J; bases not matched to a gene: 18. The germline CDR1 and CDR2 sequences are MNHEY and SMNVEV (reference sequence). In nucleotides, the CDR3 is TGTGCCAGCAGTCCCCTCCCAATCGACAGGGGGCGCGATAAGCCCCAGCATTTT. Protein: CASSPLPIDRGRDKPQHF.

The chain combines TRBV29-1 with TRBJ2-5; D is perhaps TRBD2 (6 bases). V shed 6 bases and J shed 3 bases, with 14 bases lying between them. CDR1 SQVTM and CDR2 ANQGSEA come from the germline V gene. This CDR3 comprises 13 residues. In DNA, the CDR3 is TGCAGCGTCGGGGGACTGATGAAAGAGACCCAGTACTTC. It specifies CSVGGLMKETQYF.

Of note for this clone: The same CDR3 arises from other DNA sequences in this sample as well. This chain uses TRBV28 with TRBJ1-2, with a tentative D call TRBD1 (5 bases). Germline V gene lookup returns CDR1 MDHEN and CDR2 SYDVKM. The CDR3 has 13 amino acids. Trimming removed 4 bases from V and 4 bases from J, with 10 bases in between. The CDR3: CASSSTGFYGYTF. The CDR3 region has the DNA TGTGCCAGCAGTTCCACAGGATTCTATGGCTACACCTTC.

A remark on this clone: At the DNA level, this CDR3 is encoded by other sequences in the same sample as well. CDR3 DNA: TGTGCCAGTAGTTCCCGGGGGTCTGGCAATCAGCCCCAGCATTTT. Translating gives CASSSRGSGNQPQHF. The chain combines TRBV19 with TRBJ1-5, with D tentatively TRBD1 (5 bases). This CDR3 contains 15 residues. With 5 bases removed from V and 2 bases from J, the gap between germline ends came to 13 bases. Germline CDR1 is LNHDA and CDR2 is SQIVND (reference sequence).

In its sample, this clone was seen a few times. V is TRBV5-1 and J is TRBJ2-6; D gene unclear. Germline values: CDR1 SGHRS, CDR2 YFSETQ. The CDR3 has 15 amino acids. Trimming removed 4 bases from V and 0 bases from J, with 8 bases in between. CDR3 bases: TGCGCCAGCAGCGACCGGTACTCTGGGGCCAACGTCCTGACTTTC. Translating gives CASSDRYSGANVLTF. The full variable domain, its missing parts supplied by reference TRBV5-1 and TRBJ2-6, is KAGVTQTPRYLIKTRGQQVTLSCSPISGHRSVSWYQQTPGQGLQFLFEYFSETQRNKGNFPGRFSGRQFSNSRSEMNVSTLELGDSALYLCASSDRYSGANVLTFGAGSRLTVL.

The gene calls are TRBV9 and TRBJ2-2; the match to TRBD1 covers 9 bases. The V and J ends lost 4 bases and 8 bases, in that order; junction bases with no gene match: 3. The length of the CDR3 is 13 residues. Looked up from germline, CDR1 is SGDLS and CDR2 is YYNGEE. The CDR3 loop reads CASSPQGAGELFF. The CDR3, as DNA: TGTGCCAGCAGCCCACAGGGGGCGGGGGAGCTGTTTTTT.

J is TRBJ1-4 and V is TRBV27; weak D call: TRBD1 (5 bases). The germline gives CDR1 MNHEY, CDR2 SMNVEV (reference sequence). V was shortened by 2 bases and J by 7 bases, with 14 bases between the two germline ends. CDR3 length equals 15 residues. The CDR3 bases are TGTGCCAGCAGTTTAGGCGTGGGTAGGGGTGAAAAACTGTTTTTT. Encoded protein: CASSLGVGRGEKLFF.

With respect to this clone: Other DNA sequences from this sample encode an identical CDR3 as well. The chain carries TRBV5-1 and TRBJ2-1, with TRBD2 identical over 8 bases. In germline, CDR1 is SGHRS, CDR2 YFSETQ. V lost 8 bases and J lost 4; bases outside the gene matches: 11. This CDR3 region has 15 residues. CDR3 coding DNA: TGCGCCAGTAGTCTAACTAGCGGCAGTTACAATGAGCAGTTCTTC. Residues: CASSLTSGSYNEQFF.